One sample yielded the 20 T cell receptor beta chains listed below, sequenced in a study of cytomegalovirus exposure and HLA in healthy donors. Only in-frame clones appear in the TCRdb table, and some are missing; sequencing was by immunoSEQ multiplex PCR. The table has around 190,000 clones, around 85% seen once. Sequenced input: PBMCs. The receptor set was obtained from a man aged 18 to 30 in good health and CMV-seropositive.

In its sample, this clone was seen once. The chain has TRBV4-1 and TRBJ2-7, with a possible D match to TRBD2 (6 bases). This CDR3 has 14 amino acids. Trimming removed 5 bases at V and 6 bases at J, with 17 bases between. Germline assignment: CDR1 MGHRA and CDR2 YSYEKL. The CDR3 sequence is CASSTGGLTPEQYF. Written as DNA, the CDR3 is TGCGCCAGCAGCACAGGAGGACTAACTCCCGAGCAGTACTTC.

Written as DNA, the CDR3 is TGTGCCAGCAGCCCGGGACTAGCGGGGATGTATGAGCAGTTCTTC. Its protein product is CASSPGLAGMYEQFF. The chain employs TRBV7-3 and TRBJ2-1; 13 nucleotides match TRBD2. The CDR3 contains 15 residues. Germline-derived CDR1 and CDR2 are SGHTA and FQGTGA. V gave up 5 bases and J gave up 8 bases; unmatched junction bases: 6.

The V call is TRBV11-2, the J call TRBJ2-1; 10 bases match TRBD1. The CDR3 contains 16 residues. V dropped 1 base and J dropped 9; count of bases not matched to a gene: 9. Germline V gene lookup returns CDR1 SGHAT and CDR2 FQNNGV. The CDR3 bases are TGTGCCAGCAGCTTAGGTCCAGGACAGGGGGTGGGTGAGCAGTTCTTC. Translating gives CASSLGPGQGVGEQFF.

This clone has only one observation. V is TRBV2 and J is TRBJ1-6, with 7 positions matching TRBD1. There are 13 residues in the CDR3. Germline lookup yields CDR1 SNHLY and CDR2 FYNNEI. V lost 6 bases to trimming and J lost 8 bases; unmatched junction nucleotides: 4. This CDR3 is CASRETGDSPLHF. The CDR3 DNA follows: TGTGCCAGCAGGGAAACAGGGGATTCACCCCTCCACTTT.

This chain uses TRBV14 with TRBJ1-1; D unclear. CDR1 and CDR2 from the germline V gene are SGHDN and FVKESK. This CDR3 has 14 residues. The ends were cut back, 3 bases at V and 1 base at J, with 9 bases in the middle. CDR3 in amino acids: CASSHRGKNTEAFF. The CDR3 DNA reads as TGTGCCAGCAGCCACCGCGGGAAGAACACTGAAGCTTTCTTT.

The V gene is TRBV7-9, the J gene TRBJ1-1; 10 bases are shared with TRBD1. Trimming removed 7 bases from V and 5 bases from J; junction bases left unmatched: 7. Germline assignment: CDR1 SEHNR and CDR2 FQNEAQ (reference sequence). There are 14 residues in the CDR3. DNA for the CDR3: TGTGCCAGCAACAGCGGACAGGGGGTAACTGAAGCTTTCTTT. Its protein product is CASNSGQGVTEAFF.

This sequence joins TRBV6-1 and TRBJ2-7, with unresolved D. Germline V CDR1 and CDR2: MNHNS, SASEGT. V lost 4 bases and J lost 2, with 3 bases in between. This CDR3 comprises 11 residues. In DNA, the CDR3 is TGTGCCAGCAGTGTAACCTACGAGCAGTACTTC. Translating it yields CASSVTYEQYF.

As DNA, the CDR3 is TGTGCCAGCAGGAGGGGGGGGCAGGAGAACACTGAAGCTTTCTTT. It codes for CASRRGGQENTEAFF. The chain employs TRBV5-4 and TRBJ1-1; maybe TRBD1 (6 bases). V was shortened by 5 bases and J by 1 base, with 15 bases between the two germline ends. Germline assignment: CDR1 SGHNT and CDR2 YYREEE (reference sequence). The length of the CDR3 is 15 residues.

This rearrangement joins TRBV4-1 to TRBJ2-1, with TRBD1 identical over 9 bases. The V segment lost 0 bases and the J segment 1 base; nucleotides outside the gene matches: 10. Germline V gene lookup returns CDR1 MGHRA and CDR2 YSYEKL. The CDR3 runs to 19 residues. The CDR3 sequence is CASSQESWTGDESYNEQFF. In DNA form, the CDR3 reads TGCGCCAGCAGCCAAGAAAGCTGGACAGGGGACGAGTCCTACAATGAGCAGTTCTTC.

The chain is built from TRBV6-6 and TRBJ2-1; 8 nucleotides agree with TRBD2. The CDR3 spans 16 residues. Germline-derived CDR1 and CDR2 are MNHNY and SVGAGI (reference sequence). The V segment lost 5 bases and the J segment 4 bases; nucleotides outside the gene matches: 10. CDR3 in DNA: TGTGCCAGCAGTCCCGGACTAGCACAACCGTACAATGAGCAGTTCTTC. Encoded protein: CASSPGLAQPYNEQFF.

As DNA, the CDR3 is TGCGCCAGCCTTGCCGGGACTAGCGGCTCTGGGGCCAACGTCCTGACTTTC. This codes for CASLAGTSGSGANVLTF. The gene calls are TRBV10-2 and TRBJ2-6, with TRBD2 identical over 11 bases. The CDR3 extends over 17 amino acids. The V gene's germline CDR1 is WSHSY and CDR2 SAAADI. The J segment lost 0 bases and the V segment lost 8 bases, leaving 6 bases of the junction unmatched.

This chain uses TRBV19 with TRBJ2-1; 11 bases line up with TRBD2. V trimming: 4 bases; J trimming: 4 bases; junction bases outside the gene matches: 6. Germline V gene data show CDR1 as LNHDA and CDR2 as SQIVND (reference sequence). The CDR3 is 16 amino acids. DNA for the CDR3: TGTGCCAGTAGTAAGGGACTAGCGGCACAATACAATGAGCAGTTCTTC. Its protein product is CASSKGLAAQYNEQFF.

The V call is TRBV6-6, the J call TRBJ1-5, with D unclear. Trimming pared 0 bases from V and 3 bases from J, leaving 12 bases between. CDR3 length equals 16 residues. Germline V gene sequence: CDR1 MNHNY, CDR2 SVGAGI (reference sequence). The CDR3 sequence: CASSYSVPDINQPQHF. CDR3 DNA sequence: TGTGCCAGCAGTTACTCGGTTCCAGATATCAATCAGCCCCAGCATTTT.

The rearrangement links TRBV30 to TRBJ1-6, with D unclear. V was trimmed by 4 bases and J by 0 bases, leaving 7 bases between them. The CDR3 runs to 14 residues. Per germline, CDR1 GTSNPN and CDR2 SVGIG (reference sequence). The CDR3 protein is CAWTVHSYNSPLHF. The CDR3 nucleotides are TGTGCCTGGACAGTTCACTCCTATAATTCACCCCTCCACTTT.

The chain couples TRBV6-1 to TRBJ1-1; D gene uncertain. This CDR3 has 15 residues. Deletions cut 1 base from V and 1 base from J, with 10 bases between. Germline lookup yields CDR1 MNHNS and CDR2 SASEGT. CDR3 sequence: CASSEEASGNTEAFF. The CDR3 DNA reads as TGTGCCAGCAGTGAAGAGGCAAGCGGGAACACTGAAGCTTTCTTT.

The rearrangement joins TRBV6-5 to TRBJ1-6; no firm D call. V was cut by 9 bases and J by 0 bases, with 12 bases left in between. The CDR3 covers 15 residues. Per germline, CDR1 MNHEY and CDR2 SVGAGI. The CDR3 here is CASSEGSSYNSPLHF. CDR3 nucleotide sequence: TGTGCCAGTTCTGAAGGGAGCTCCTATAATTCACCCCTCCACTTT.

CDR3 sequence: CASSVSASVFTDTQYF. The CDR3 nucleotides are TGTGCCAGCAGTGTCTCAGCTAGCGTATTCACAGATACGCAGTATTTT. The V and J genes are TRBV2 and TRBJ2-3; weak D call: TRBD2 (6 bases). The V and J ends lost 4 bases and 2 bases respectively, with 16 bases between them. The CDR3 consists of 16 residues. The germline V gene encodes CDR1 SNHLY and CDR2 FYNNEI.

This clone has more than one count but fewer than ten. The V call is TRBV1, the J call TRBJ2-1; the table assigns TRBD2, which was not confirmed against the DNA. TRBV1 is an annotated pseudogene. This CDR3 comprises 17 residues. CDR3 in amino acids: CTSSHPGLAGTYNEQFF. In nucleotides, the CDR3 is TGCACCAGCAGCCACCCGGGACTAGCGGGAACCTACAATGAGCAGTTCTTC.

This clone was recorded only once. V gene TRBV4-2 combines with J gene TRBJ2-2; no clear D. Trimming shortened V by 1 base and J by 4 bases, and 7 bases separated the two germline ends. CDR1 is LGHNA, CDR2 YNFKEQ, per germline. This CDR3 is 14 amino acids long. CDR3 amino acids: CASSQGLVTGELFF. In DNA, the CDR3 is TGTGCCAGCAGCCAAGGACTTGTCACCGGGGAGCTGTTTTTT.

V and J are TRBV7-2 and TRBJ1-2; 8 bases line up with TRBD1. V lost 1 base, J lost 7 bases, and 8 bases stayed unmatched. This CDR3 spans 15 amino acids. In germline, CDR1 is SGHTA, CDR2 FQGNSA. CDR3 loop: CASSLVADRVRGYTF. In DNA, the CDR3 is TGTGCCAGCAGCTTAGTTGCGGACAGGGTACGTGGCTACACCTTC. The full variable domain, completed using reference TRBV7-2 and TRBJ1-2, is GAGVSQSPSNKVTEKGKDVELRCDPISGHTALYWYRQSLGQGLEFLIYFQGNSAPDKSGLPSDRFSAERTGGSVSTLTIQRTQQEDSAVYLCASSLVADRVRGYTFGSGTRLTVV.